The rows below give T cell receptor beta chains drawn from one sample of a study of Ad26.COV2.S vaccination and SARS-CoV-2 variants. Profiling relied on immunoSEQ multiplex PCR, and the TCRdb table lists in-frame clones only, not all of them. Of hundreds of thousands of clones listed, more than 80% were seen once; the top ten hold approximately 1.5%. The sequencing used peripheral blood, collected in a trial of Ad26.COV2.S vaccine versus placebo. The receptors were gathered from a person between 18 and 65 years old who received the Ad26.COV2.S COVID-19 vaccine or a placebo. Each CDR3 is given with its conserved first and last residue.

j_gene: TRBJ2-7; len: 15; v_gene: TRBV4-3; CDR3aa: CASSQERRDGYEQYF
j_gene: TRBJ2-7; len: 13; v_gene: TRBV7-8; CDR3aa: CASSFGRSYEQYF
j_gene: TRBJ1-5; len: 13; v_gene: TRBV7-9; CDR3aa: CASSFSRGGTQHF
j_gene: TRBJ1-3; len: 15; v_gene: TRBV9; CDR3aa: CASSPRWGSGNTIYF
j_gene: TRBJ1-3; len: 17; v_gene: TRBV6-2/TRBV6-3; CDR3aa: CASSYQSRPISGNTIYF
j_gene: TRBJ2-7; len: 14; v_gene: TRBV18; CDR3aa: CASREDSEIYEQYF
j_gene: TRBJ1-5; len: 12; v_gene: TRBV7-2; CDR3aa: CASSLGREPQHF
j_gene: TRBJ1-6; len: 14; v_gene: TRBV25-1; CDR3aa: CASSGTGVNSPLHF
j_gene: TRBJ1-2; len: 12; v_gene: TRBV12-3/TRBV12-4; CDR3aa: CASSLRRKGYTF
j_gene: TRBJ1-5; len: 14; v_gene: TRBV10-3; CDR3aa: CAISERQGDQPQHF
j_gene: TRBJ2-7; len: 13; v_gene: TRBV11-1; CDR3aa: CASSLLGDDEQYF
j_gene: TRBJ2-1; len: 13; v_gene: TRBV2; CDR3aa: CATSGDRGNEQFF
j_gene: TRBJ1-3; len: 15; v_gene: TRBV10-1; CDR3aa: CASRGGADIGNTIYF
j_gene: TRBJ2-7; len: 13; v_gene: TRBV24-1; CDR3aa: CATRHSQLYEQYF
j_gene: TRBJ2-1; len: 12; v_gene: TRBV3-1/TRBV3-2; CDR3aa: CASSQVSNEQFF
j_gene: TRBJ1-3; len: 15; v_gene: TRBV25-1; CDR3aa: CASSETVNSGNTIYF
j_gene: TRBJ1-2; len: 14; v_gene: TRBV5-6; CDR3aa: CASSLVQGGYGYTF
j_gene: TRBJ2-5; len: 14; v_gene: TRBV2; CDR3aa: CASSGLAARETQYF
j_gene: TRBJ1-2; len: 14; v_gene: TRBV18; CDR3aa: CASSPRGRYWGYTF
j_gene: TRBJ2-5; len: 14; v_gene: TRBV5-1; CDR3aa: CASSLEGVKETQYF
j_gene: TRBJ2-6; len: 16; v_gene: TRBV4-3; CDR3aa: CASSQDGSSGANVLTF
j_gene: TRBJ2-1; len: 15; v_gene: TRBV7-9; CDR3aa: CASSPGTGGDNEQFF
j_gene: TRBJ2-3; len: 15; v_gene: TRBV7-9; CDR3aa: CASSRAVGGTDTQYF
j_gene: TRBJ1-6; len: 18; v_gene: TRBV5-6; CDR3aa: CASSSGHGISSYNSPLHF
j_gene: TRBJ1-1; len: 15; v_gene: TRBV7-9; CDR3aa: CASSMGGARGTEAFF
j_gene: TRBJ2-7; len: 13; v_gene: TRBV3-1/TRBV3-2; CDR3aa: CASRARTSYEQYF
j_gene: TRBJ1-2; len: 16; v_gene: TRBV5-1; CDR3aa: CASSLGSTGWDYGYTF
j_gene: TRBJ2-1; len: 17; v_gene: TRBV19; CDR3aa: CASTPRGGESSYNEQFF
j_gene: TRBJ2-1; len: 12; v_gene: TRBV3-1/TRBV3-2; CDR3aa: CASSLLGDEQFF
j_gene: TRBJ2-1; len: 14; v_gene: TRBV7-2; CDR3aa: CASSSNSRVAVKFF
j_gene: TRBJ2-7; len: 14; v_gene: TRBV4-3; CDR3aa: CASSQDRGTYEQYF
j_gene: TRBJ1-6; len: 15; v_gene: TRBV9; CDR3aa: CASSEQALEDSPLHF
j_gene: TRBJ2-7; len: 14; v_gene: TRBV19; CDR3aa: CASSRLAGTYEQYF
j_gene: TRBJ2-3; len: 13; v_gene: TRBV30; CDR3aa: CAWRRNPADTQYF
j_gene: TRBJ2-7; len: 15; v_gene: TRBV24-1; CDR3aa: CATSDRATGTYEQYF
j_gene: TRBJ2-7; len: 13; v_gene: TRBV5-6; CDR3aa: CASTWGGAYEQYF
j_gene: TRBJ2-7; len: 19; v_gene: TRBV2; CDR3aa: CASSPSGTGATGTSYEQYF
j_gene: TRBJ2-1; len: 18; v_gene: TRBV27; CDR3aa: CASSFITTRASVNNEQFF
j_gene: TRBJ1-2; len: 13; v_gene: TRBV6-5; CDR3aa: CASTAGQTYGYTF
j_gene: TRBJ2-2; len: 17; v_gene: TRBV12-5; CDR3aa: CASGFQAGGSNTGELFF
j_gene: TRBJ2-3; len: 20; v_gene: TRBV24-1; CDR3aa: CATSDRTGSKRHGDTDTQYF
j_gene: TRBJ1-5; len: 15; v_gene: TRBV19; CDR3aa: CASSRGTGGEQPQHF
j_gene: TRBJ2-7; len: 16; v_gene: TRBV3-1/TRBV3-2; CDR3aa: CASSQALAGQPYEQYF
j_gene: TRBJ2-5; len: 14; v_gene: TRBV19; CDR3aa: CASKGRAIQETQYF
j_gene: TRBJ2-3; len: 15; v_gene: TRBV19; CDR3aa: CASTPPAGGPVTQYF
j_gene: TRBJ2-7; len: 16; v_gene: TRBV7-8; CDR3aa: CASKLVAGASSYEQYF
j_gene: TRBJ2-5; len: 16; v_gene: TRBV11-3; CDR3aa: CASSLGGGHPQETQYF
j_gene: TRBJ1-5; len: 17; v_gene: TRBV4-1; CDR3aa: CASSHSESGGQDQPQHF
j_gene: TRBJ2-2; len: 16; v_gene: TRBV5-4; CDR3aa: CASSFRTSGRAGELFF
j_gene: TRBJ2-2; len: 17; v_gene: TRBV2; CDR3aa: CASSSLSGTANTGELFF
j_gene: TRBJ2-1; len: 17; v_gene: TRBV9; CDR3aa: CASSVRPIAGNYNEQFF
j_gene: TRBJ2-1; len: 15; v_gene: TRBV5-1; CDR3aa: CASSPPTSPANEQFF
j_gene: TRBJ1-5; len: 15; v_gene: TRBV3-1/TRBV3-2; CDR3aa: CASSAQTGGNQPQHF
j_gene: TRBJ2-5; len: 15; v_gene: TRBV19; CDR3aa: CASSLPSGGQETQYF
j_gene: TRBJ1-4; len: 14; v_gene: TRBV2; CDR3aa: CASSVITGREKLFF
j_gene: TRBJ2-7; len: 16; v_gene: TRBV7-8; CDR3aa: CASSLALGGSSYEQYF
j_gene: TRBJ2-7; len: 16; v_gene: TRBV19; CDR3aa: CASSRRGGQGSYEQYF
j_gene: TRBJ1-2; len: 13; v_gene: TRBV7-2; CDR3aa: CASSFQSPYGYTF
j_gene: TRBJ2-1; len: 17; v_gene: TRBV10-1; CDR3aa: CASSSRAPRAKRGEQFF
j_gene: TRBJ2-5; len: 14; v_gene: TRBV7-2; CDR3aa: CASRPPTSVETQYF